This TCR beta chain was observed in a study of T cell repertoires in cytomegalovirus infection. General observations from the study: Within the response measured ex vivo, HLA-C-restricted CMV-specific TCR beta clonotypes were dominant.

This CDR3 has 17 residues. The germline V gene has CDR1 SGHTA and CDR2 FQGNSA. J gave up 0 bases and V 2 bases, and 9 bases lay outside the gene matches. One entry per CDR3 protein results from TCRdb running MiXCR on the reads. The table lists approximately 470,000 distinct CDR3 sequences, 40% to 50% of them singletons. As concerns this clonotype: What it binds is unknown.

This sequence originates from a human donor in good health (CMV status not recorded). Some clones in this sample may be carry-over from other donors' samples. The specimen comprised cultured PBMCs, sampled from culture after CMV antigen stimulation. The chain employs TRBV7-2 and TRBJ2-7; 8 bases are a match to TRBD1. In DNA form, the CDR3 reads TGTGCCAGCAGCTTATCCAGGGGGCTGAAGGGCTCCTACGAGCAGTACTTC. This gives the protein CASSLSRGLKGSYEQYF. Full variable domain (missing parts from reference TRBV7-2 and TRBJ2-7): GAGVSQSPSNKVTEKGKDVELRCDPISGHTALYWYRQSLGQGLEFLIYFQGNSAPDKSGLPSDRFSAERTGGSVSTLTIQRTQQEDSAVYLCASSLSRGLKGSYEQYFGPGTRLTVT.